The 10 T cell receptor beta chains in this list originate from one sample, sequenced in a study of cytomegalovirus exposure and HLA in healthy donors. This PCR relied on a set of 60 Vbeta primers and 13 Jbeta primers. Method: immunoSEQ multiplex PCR; TCRdb's copy keeps in-frame clones and lacks some. This table has 150,000 to 200,000 clones, 84% appearing once. Input material: PBMCs. Source of these receptors: a man in his fifties in good health and CMV-seropositive.

The chain couples TRBV7-2 to TRBJ2-1; tentatively, D is TRBD2 (5 bases). Trimming pared 5 bases from V and 10 bases from J, leaving 21 bases between. CDR3 size: 15 residues. Germline V gives CDR1 SGHTA, CDR2 FQGNSA. CDR3 DNA sequence: TGTGCCAGCAGCCTCTACTCTAGGTGGGGAGACGAGCAGTTCTTC. Translation gives CASSLYSRWGDEQFF.

This clone was counted between two and nine times. This sequence joins TRBV18 and TRBJ1-2; D gene uncertain. V lost 0 bases to trimming and J lost 8 bases, with 13 bases between them. The CDR3 has 14 residues. Per the germline V gene, CDR1 is KGHSH and CDR2 is LQKENI. CDR3 in amino acids: CASSPPGNMGGYTF. In DNA form, the CDR3 reads TGTGCCAGCTCACCACCGGGCAACATGGGCGGCTACACCTTC.

This clone showed up just a few times. This chain uses TRBV5-1 with TRBJ2-3, with TRBD2 identical over 11 bases. CDR1 SGHRS and CDR2 YFSETQ come from the germline V gene. V shed 4 bases and J 2 bases; nucleotides not matched to a gene: 15. The CDR3 is 19 residues long. The CDR3 loop is CASSGRLAGRGGHTDTQYF. Written as DNA, the CDR3 is TGCGCCAGCAGCGGGCGACTAGCGGGAAGGGGGGGACACACAGATACGCAGTATTTT.

The chain recombines TRBV6-1 with TRBJ2-3; D is undetermined. Germline V lookup: CDR1 MNHNS, CDR2 SASEGT. Trimming removed 3 bases from V and 4 bases from J, with 2 bases in between. This CDR3 spans 11 amino acids. The CDR3 coding sequence is TGTGCCAGCAGTGACTCAGATACGCAGTATTTT. It is translated as CASSDSDTQYF.

The V call is TRBV28, the J call TRBJ1-3; TRBD1 is a possible D gene (6 bases). CDR1 and CDR2 (germline): MDHEN, SYDVKM. The V and J ends lost 5 bases and 4 bases respectively, with 15 bases between them. The CDR3 sequence is 15 residues long. The CDR3 DNA is TGTGCCAGCAGTCACAGGGTTGGGGTCGGAAACACCATATATTTT. Amino acids: CASSHRVGVGNTIYF.

In nucleotides, the CDR3 is TGTGCCAGTAGTATGGGGGGTACAGGGGGCAACTATGGCTACACCTTC. This translates into CASSMGGTGGNYGYTF. V and J are TRBV19 and TRBJ1-2; 9 nucleotides agree with TRBD1. In germline, CDR1 is LNHDA, CDR2 SQIVND (reference sequence). Losses at the gene ends were 3 bases for V and 2 bases for J; bases not matched to a gene: 7. The CDR3 runs 16 residues. The whole variable domain, filled in from reference TRBV19 and TRBJ1-2, reads DGGITQSPKYLFRKEGQNVTLSCEQNLNHDAMYWYRQDPGQGLRLIYYSQIVNDFQKGDIAEGYSVSREKKESFPLTVTSAQKNPTAFYLCASSMGGTGGNYGYTFGSGTRLTVV.

CDR3 sequence (DNA): TGTGCCAGCAGCGCCCTTGGCGGGGGCCGTGATACGCAGTATTTT. It encodes CASSALGGGRDTQYF. The gene calls are TRBV9 and TRBJ2-3; TRBD2 might be the D (7 bases). This CDR3 has 15 residues. V lost 3 bases and J 6 bases, leaving 17 bases between the germline ends. Germline V CDR1 and CDR2: SGDLS, YYNGEE.

The gene calls are TRBV19 and TRBJ1-4; 7 nucleotides agree with TRBD1. Trimming removed 3 bases from V and 6 bases from J; junction bases left unmatched: 1. CDR1 and CDR2 from the germline V gene are LNHDA and SQIVND (reference sequence). The CDR3 sequence is 13 residues long. The CDR3 nucleotides read TGTGCCAGTAGTATGGACAGGCATGAAAAACTGTTTTTT. Translated: CASSMDRHEKLFF. Full variable domain (remainder filled in from reference TRBV19 and TRBJ1-4): DGGITQSPKYLFRKEGQNVTLSCEQNLNHDAMYWYRQDPGQGLRLIYYSQIVNDFQKGDIAEGYSVSREKKESFPLTVTSAQKNPTAFYLCASSMDRHEKLFFGSGTQLSVL.

This clone appeared once. V is TRBV5-1 and J is TRBJ2-7, with D possibly matching TRBD1 (6 bases). The germline CDR1 and CDR2 sequences are SGHRS and YFSETQ. The V end was cut by 4 bases, the J end by 3 bases, with 11 bases between. This CDR3 has 13 amino acids. The CDR3, as DNA: TGCGCCAGCAGCCGACAGGAATACTACGAGCAGTACTTC. Its protein product is CASSRQEYYEQYF. Complete variable domain (other parts from reference TRBV5-1 and TRBJ2-7): KAGVTQTPRYLIKTRGQQVTLSCSPISGHRSVSWYQQTPGQGLQFLFEYFSETQRNKGNFPGRFSGRQFSNSRSEMNVSTLELGDSALYLCASSRQEYYEQYFGPGTRLTVT.

With regard to this clone: The junction differs from germline at one of its ends, possibly a read error. The rearrangement uses TRBV7-3 and TRBJ1-2; D perhaps matches TRBD1 (5 bases). CDR1 and CDR2 from the germline V gene are SGHTA and FQGTGA. The CDR3 contains 13 residues. The CDR3 protein is CASSSPPTALLSF. The CDR3 DNA follows: TGTGCCAGCAGCTCCCCCCCGACAGCCCTGTTAAGCTTC.